These 5 T cell receptor beta chains came from one sample sequenced in a study of T cell changes during pregnancy in multiple sclerosis. Only in-frame clones appear in the TCRdb table, and some are missing; sequencing was by immunoSEQ multiplex PCR. The data show roughly 32,000 clones, roughly nine tenths seen once. The sample in question was CD8+ T cells from peripheral blood mononuclear cells, obtained in the third trimester of pregnancy. These receptors were obtained from a female donor with multiple sclerosis, enrolled in a pregnancy study.

The chain is built from TRBV4-1 and TRBJ2-5; 7 nucleotides match TRBD2. Germline V gene data show CDR1 as MGHRA and CDR2 as YSYEKL. V dropped 0 bases and J dropped 0; count of bases not matched to a gene: 7. The CDR3 length is 17 residues. The CDR3 coding sequence is TGCGCCAGCAGCCAAGACGGGCTAGCGGTACACCAAGAGACCCAGTACTTC. Protein sequence: CASSQDGLAVHQETQYF.

The chain combines TRBV4-1 with TRBJ2-1; 9 bases match TRBD2. CDR3 length equals 17 residues. Germline CDR1 is MGHRA and CDR2 is YSYEKL. With 5 bases clipped from V and 1 base from J, the junction kept 9 bases outside the gene matches. For the CDR3, the DNA is TGCGCCAGCAGCGCCGGGAGCGGGAGGAGTTCCTACAATGAGCAGTTCTTC. Translation gives CASSAGSGRSSYNEQFF.

The rearrangement joins TRBV27 to TRBJ1-3; D is unclear. The V end was cut by 8 bases, the J end by 0 bases, with 11 bases between. In germline, CDR1 is MNHEY, CDR2 SMNVEV (reference sequence). The CDR3 is 14 residues long. The CDR3, as DNA: TGTGCCAGCCGGGGAGCCGGCTCTGGAAACACCATATATTTT. Residues: CASRGAGSGNTIYF.

The chain uses TRBV29-1 and TRBJ1-2, with D hard to call. CDR3 length equals 13 residues. V shed 5 bases and J shed 5 bases, with 15 bases lying between them. In germline, CDR1 is SQVTM, CDR2 ANQGSEA. This chain's CDR3 is CSVPDGLGYGYTF. The CDR3 DNA sequence: TGCAGCGTTCCCGACGGCCTAGGATATGGCTACACCTTC.

The chain is built from TRBV7-9 and TRBJ2-3; D is ambiguous. CDR3 length: 11 amino acids. V lost 4 bases to trimming and J lost 5 bases, with 4 bases between them. The germline V gene encodes CDR1 SEHNR and CDR2 FQNEAQ (reference sequence). In DNA form, the CDR3 reads TGTGCCAGCAGCTCTAGAGATACGCAGTATTTT. Its translation: CASSSRDTQYF.